One sample yielded the 10 T cell receptor beta chains listed below, sequenced in a study of OX40 agonist ivuxolimab in advanced cancers. Sequencing was performed with immunoSEQ multiplex PCR; in TCRdb, only in-frame clones are kept and a portion is missing. The repertoire holds about 83,000 clones, with 80% to 90% as singletons. Sequences were derived from CD4+ or CD8+ T cells sorted from blood, sampled in a trial of the OX40 agonist ivuxolimab. These receptor sequences come from an adult with an advanced solid tumor such as melanoma, head and neck, liver or kidney cancer.

The chain couples TRBV10-3 to TRBJ2-3; TRBD2 aligns across 12 bases. Trimming at V came to 7 bases and at J to 3 bases, leaving 8 bases not matched to a gene. The CDR3 sequence is 16 residues long. Germline V gives CDR1 ENHRY, CDR2 SYGVKD. The CDR3 DNA sequence: TGTGCCATCAAGTCTAGCGGGGGGGATTGGACAGATACGCAGTATTTT. This gives the protein CAIKSSGGDWTDTQYF.

This clone was seen a single time. The V gene is TRBV21-1, the J gene TRBJ1-2; the table gives TRBD1 as D, unverified against the DNA. TRBV21-1 is annotated as a pseudogene. The CDR3 contains 13 residues. The CDR3 nucleotides are TGTGCCAGCAGCAAAAGGGGTAACTATGGCTACACCTTC. Protein: CASSKRGNYGYTF.

The rearrangement links TRBV6-6 to TRBJ1-1; perhaps TRBD1 as D (5 bases). Trimming pared 4 bases from V and 4 bases from J, leaving 13 bases between. This CDR3 has 14 amino acids. Germline V CDR1 and CDR2: MNHNY, SVGAGI (reference sequence). CDR3 coding DNA: TGTGCCAGCAGTTCGGGGGTCGTAAGCACTGAAGCTTTCTTT. Translated: CASSSGVVSTEAFF.

This chain connects TRBV5-4 to TRBJ2-7; 8 bases fit TRBD1. CDR1 and CDR2 from the germline V gene are SGHNT and YYREEE (reference sequence). The CDR3 is 12 residues long. The J segment lost 6 bases and the V segment lost 3 bases, leaving 2 bases of the junction unmatched. As DNA, the CDR3 is TGTGCCAGCAGCTCCACAGGGGGCGAGCAGTACTTC. This encodes CASSSTGGEQYF.

This clone has only one observation. The rearrangement uses TRBV19 and TRBJ1-1; unclear D gene. Germline assignment: CDR1 LNHDA and CDR2 SQIVND (reference sequence). This CDR3 comprises 14 residues. The V end was cut by 3 bases, the J end by 3 bases, with 11 bases between. The CDR3 region has the DNA TGTGCCAGTAGTATCCGGGCTAGAGACACTGAAGCTTTCTTT. Translating gives CASSIRARDTEAFF.

CDR3 DNA: TGTGCCAGCTCACAAGCCTCAGGGGGGGGGAATGAGCAGTTCTTC. Protein: CASSQASGGGNEQFF. The chain has TRBV18 and TRBJ2-1; D assignment may be TRBD1 or TRBD2 (7 bases each). CDR1 is KGHSH, CDR2 LQKENI, per germline. CDR3 length equals 15 residues. V lost 4 bases and J lost 7, with 17 bases in between.

This clone came up once. This chain links TRBV10-1 with TRBJ2-5; D is unresolved. The V end lost 7 bases, the J end lost 3 bases, and 12 bases lay between the germline ends. The CDR3 has 13 residues. The germline V gene has CDR1 WNHNN and CDR2 SYGVQD (reference sequence). Here the CDR3 DNA reads TGCGCCAGCACCTGGACGTCAGAAGAGACCCAGTACTTC. It encodes CASTWTSEETQYF.

This chain connects TRBV6-6 to TRBJ1-5; D ambiguous. V lost 6 bases to trimming and J lost 5 bases, with 14 bases between them. This CDR3 comprises 14 residues. Germline V lookup: CDR1 MNHNY, CDR2 SVGAGI (reference sequence). Here the CDR3 DNA reads TGTGCCAGCAGGCCTGGCTCGGTACATCAGCCCCAGCATTTT. It yields the protein CASRPGSVHQPQHF.

This clone showed up just once. The chain employs TRBV5-1 and TRBJ1-4; D is unresolved. Trimming left V 0 bases short and J 4 bases short, with 13 bases between. The CDR3 runs 16 residues. Germline V gene lookup returns CDR1 SGHRS and CDR2 YFSETQ. The CDR3 DNA reads TGCGCCAGCAGCTTGGATGCAAACGTCGGTAATGAAAAACTGTTTTTT. Encoded protein: CASSLDANVGNEKLFF.

This sequence joins TRBV10-1 and TRBJ1-2; 9 nucleotides match TRBD1. The CDR3 has 13 amino acids. Germline loops: CDR1 WNHNN, CDR2 SYGVQD (reference sequence). The V gene end was trimmed by 4 bases and the J gene end by 8 bases; junction bases not matched to a gene: 5. The CDR3 coding sequence is TGCGCCAGCAGTGCCGGACAGGGGTTAGGCTACACCTTC. Translating it yields CASSAGQGLGYTF.